This passage covers 15 T cell receptor beta chains from one sample sequenced in a study of cytomegalovirus exposure and HLA in healthy donors (dated by TCRdb to 2015 to 2018). Receptors were amplified or captured by the immunoSEQ multiplex PCR assay. A mixture of 60 forward primers for TCR Vbeta segments and 13 reverse primers for TCR Jbeta segments was used in the multiplex PCR. Entries here come from immuneACCESS through TCRdb and include only in-frame sequences with V and J called. Some clones fail to appear in such tables; in the studies checked, an unresolved V gene covers under half of the shortfall, and the cause of the remainder is unknown. The sample includes around 120,000 clones, with roughly two thirds observed a single time. Together, the top ten hold about 1.5% of the sample. Sequencing used PBMCs. The receptors were gathered from a man aged 25-40 years in good health and CMV-seropositive.

The chain combines TRBV14 with TRBJ2-7; 7 bases are shared with TRBD1. The CDR3 length is 13 residues. Per the germline V gene, CDR1 is SGHDN and CDR2 is FVKESK. The V gene end was trimmed by 6 bases and the J gene end by 4 bases; junction bases not matched to a gene: 6. CDR3 coding DNA: TGTGCCAGCAGAAAGACAGGGTTGTACGAGCAGTACTTC. It yields the protein CASRKTGLYEQYF.

The chain combines TRBV7-2 with TRBJ2-6; TRBD2 might be the D (6 bases). This CDR3 contains 17 residues. Germline V gene data show CDR1 as SGHTA and CDR2 as FQGNSA. Trimming stripped 1 base from V and 5 bases from J, with 15 bases between. This CDR3 is CASSLGRGQERANVLTF. CDR3 in DNA: TGTGCCAGCAGCTTAGGGCGGGGTCAGGAACGGGCCAACGTCCTGACTTTC.

The sample holds one count of this clone. This rearrangement joins TRBV9 to TRBJ1-3; D may be TRBD1 (5 bases). Per the germline V gene, CDR1 is SGDLS and CDR2 is YYNGEE. This CDR3 has 14 residues. Trimming left V 0 bases short and J 8 bases short, with 12 bases between. CDR3 DNA: TGTGCCAGCAGCGTAGAGGCCAGGGCGGACACCATATATTTT. Translating it yields CASSVEARADTIYF. Full variable domain (rest looked up from reference TRBV9 and TRBJ1-3): DSGVTQTPKHLITATGQRVTLRCSPRSGDLSVYWYQQSLDQGLQFLIQYYNGEERAKGNILERFSAQQFPDLHSELNLSSLELGDSALYFCASSVEARADTIYFGEGSWLTVV.

The chain couples TRBV25-1 to TRBJ1-4; TRBD1 agrees at 8 bases. This CDR3 spans 14 amino acids. The V segment lost 3 bases and the J segment 5 bases; nucleotides outside the gene matches: 2. Germline V gives CDR1 MGHDK, CDR2 SYGVNS. CDR3 region: CASSEGTGNEKLFF. The CDR3 DNA reads as TGTGCCAGCAGTGAGGGGACAGGAAATGAAAAACTGTTTTTT.

This clone occurred a few times. The V gene is TRBV5-4, the J gene TRBJ1-6; D possibly corresponds to TRBD1 (5 bases). Germline assignment: CDR1 SGHNT and CDR2 YYREEE (reference sequence). The CDR3 length is 15 residues. V was pared by 3 bases and J by 7 bases, with 14 bases between. CDR3 nucleotide sequence: TGTGCCAGCAGCTGGGGCCAGGGATTGAATTCACCCCTCCACTTT. Translating it yields CASSWGQGLNSPLHF.

The chain couples TRBV9 to TRBJ2-6; 9 bases map to TRBD1. Germline CDR1 reads SGDLS; CDR2 reads YYNGEE. J lost 4 bases, V lost 6 bases, and 11 bases had no gene match. The CDR3 covers 17 residues. The chain's CDR3 is CASTPGQGQAGANVLTF. CDR3 DNA sequence: TGTGCCAGCACCCCGGGACAGGGACAAGCCGGGGCCAACGTCCTGACTTTC.

The V and J genes are TRBV6-1 and TRBJ2-1, with D maybe TRBD2 (6 bases). The CDR3 consists of 14 residues. V was pared by 6 bases and J by 12 bases, with 21 bases between. Germline V gene lookup returns CDR1 MNHNS and CDR2 SASEGT. The CDR3: CASREGLPPGRQFF. The CDR3 nucleotides read TGTGCCAGCAGGGAGGGACTCCCACCCGGGAGGCAGTTCTTC.

This clone was seen a few times. The chain has TRBV6-5 and TRBJ1-1; possible D gene TRBD1, 6 bases. This CDR3 is 14 amino acids long. CDR1 and CDR2 (germline): MNHEY, SVGAGI. Trimming left V 5 bases short and J 3 bases short, with 13 bases between. The CDR3 region has the DNA TGTGCCAGCAGTAACCACAAGGGGGACACTGAAGCTTTCTTT. Its protein is CASSNHKGDTEAFF.

The chain uses TRBV5-1 and TRBJ2-1; D unresolved. CDR1 is SGHRS, CDR2 YFSETQ, per germline. Trimming shortened V by 2 bases and J by 0 bases, and 6 bases separated the two germline ends. The CDR3 is 14 amino acids. Written as DNA, the CDR3 is TGCGCCAGCAGCTTTGAGAGCTCCTACAATGAGCAGTTCTTC. Protein: CASSFESSYNEQFF.

V gene TRBV10-3 combines with J gene TRBJ2-3, with 14 bases that match TRBD2. The germline gives CDR1 ENHRY, CDR2 SYGVKD. The J segment lost 6 bases and the V segment lost 0 bases, leaving 5 bases of the junction unmatched. This CDR3 contains 17 residues. The chain's CDR3 is CAISESGLAGVLDTQYF. As DNA, the CDR3 is TGTGCCATCAGTGAGTCGGGACTAGCGGGAGTCCTTGATACGCAGTATTTT.

This clone was counted once. Its ends do not fully match the called genes, so a read error is possible. The CDR3 DNA reads TGTGCTAGCAGCTTAAATGGGAGGCCAGATACGCAGTATTTT. Translated: CASSLNGRPDTQYF. The V gene is TRBV7-7, the J gene TRBJ2-3, with D perhaps TRBD2 (6 bases). The CDR3 loop spans 14 amino acids. CDR1 and CDR2 from the germline V gene are SSHAT and FNYEAQ (reference sequence).

This chain uses TRBV10-3 with TRBJ2-1; 10 nucleotides match TRBD1. Per germline, CDR1 ENHRY and CDR2 SYGVKD. With V trimmed by 6 bases and J by 4 bases, 9 bases remained unmatched. The CDR3 extends over 16 amino acids. In DNA form, the CDR3 reads TGTGCCATCAGCCAATCCCCGGGACAGGGGTACAATGAGCAGTTCTTC. Translating it yields CAISQSPGQGYNEQFF.

This clone has a single count. The chain links TRBV5-1 to TRBJ2-5, with D perhaps TRBD2 (6 bases). The CDR3 spans 14 residues. CDR1 is SGHRS and CDR2 is YFSETQ in the germline V gene. Trimming took off 4 bases at V and 2 bases at J, with 12 bases between the two ends. CDR3 residues: CASSGGTPQETQYF. In nucleotides, the CDR3 is TGCGCCAGCAGCGGGGGGACGCCTCAAGAGACCCAGTACTTC.

The chain links TRBV5-1 to TRBJ2-5; possible D gene TRBD1, 6 bases. The DNA end favors TRBJ2-7, so the J call may be wrong. Germline V gene lookup returns CDR1 SGHRS and CDR2 YFSETQ. This CDR3 contains 14 residues. CDR3 nucleotide sequence: TGCGCCAGCAGCTCAACAGGGCCGGCCTACGAGCAGTACTTC. Protein product: CASSSTGPAYEQYF.

This clone was found a few times. The V and J genes are TRBV7-3 and TRBJ2-2, with D possibly TRBD1 on 6 matching bases. Germline CDR1 and CDR2: SGHTA and FQGTGA. Trimming removed 7 bases from V and 1 base from J, with 10 bases in between. CDR3 size: 14 residues. CDR3 coding DNA: TGTGCCAGCACACTGACAGGGAACACCGGGGAGCTGTTTTTT. Translated, it gives CASTLTGNTGELFF.